These 6 T cell receptor beta chains were sequenced from one sample in a study of blood T cell repertoires in COVID-19. This table comes from immunoSEQ multiplex PCR, and its TCRdb copy is limited to in-frame clones, with some not included. This table has about 170,000 clones, 87% appearing once. The specimen was PBMCs or T cells enriched from blood (not recorded which). The receptors here all came from a human donor with acute COVID-19. The donor label of this sample is uncertain.

V is TRBV5-8 and J is TRBJ2-7, with TRBD1 matching over 7 bases. V lost 1 base, J lost 2 bases, and 6 bases stayed unmatched. The CDR3 extends over 15 amino acids. Germline values: CDR1 SGHTS, CDR2 YDEGEE. This chain's CDR3 is CASSLRGRVTYEQYF. CDR3 bases: TGTGCCAGCAGCTTGAGGGGGCGCGTCACCTACGAGCAGTACTTC. Looking up the rest from reference TRBV5-8 and TRBJ2-7 gives the full variable domain: EAGVTQSPTHLIKTRGQQATLRCSPISGHTSVYWYQQALGLGLQFLLWYDEGEERNRGNFPPRFSGRQFPNYSSELNVNALELEDSALYLCASSLRGRVTYEQYFGPGTRLTVT.

The V call is TRBV19, the J call TRBJ2-2; D not resolved. Looked up from germline, CDR1 is LNHDA and CDR2 is SQIVND (reference sequence). V was shortened by 8 bases and J by 6 bases, with 16 bases between the two germline ends. The CDR3 sequence is 14 residues long. CDR3 bases: TGTGCCAGTTCCCTTCCTAGGAGTGCCGGGGAGCTGTTTTTT. This translates into CASSLPRSAGELFF. Complete variable domain (other parts from reference TRBV19 and TRBJ2-2): DGGITQSPKYLFRKEGQNVTLSCEQNLNHDAMYWYRQDPGQGLRLIYYSQIVNDFQKGDIAEGYSVSREKKESFPLTVTSAQKNPTAFYLCASSLPRSAGELFFGEGSRLTVL.

V gene TRBV11-2 combines with J gene TRBJ2-1; a possible D gene is TRBD2 (5 bases). Looked up from germline, CDR1 is SGHAT and CDR2 is FQNNGV. Trimming shortened V by 1 base and J by 0 bases, and 7 bases separated the two germline ends. This CDR3 comprises 15 residues. The CDR3 coding sequence is TGTGCCAGCAGCTTAGTGGCGGGCTCCTACAATGAGCAGTTCTTC. Translated, it gives CASSLVAGSYNEQFF.

This clone was seen a few times. The chain is built from TRBV11-3 and TRBJ2-2; 7 bases agree with TRBD1. The CDR3 totals 15 residues. From germline, CDR1 is SGHNT and CDR2 YENEEA. V lost 5 bases and J lost 2; bases outside the gene matches: 5. Written as DNA, the CDR3 is TGTGCCAGCAGCGCCCGGGACAGCAACACCGGGGAGCTGTTTTTT. Translated, it gives CASSARDSNTGELFF.

This clone has a single count. The V gene is TRBV19, the J gene TRBJ2-5; 9 bases map to TRBD1. Germline CDR1 LNHDA, CDR2 SQIVND (reference sequence). CDR3 length equals 14 residues. Trimming took 9 bases from V and 5 from J; bases not matched to a gene: 10. The CDR3 spells CASRPGQGIETQYF. The CDR3 bases are TGTGCCAGCAGACCGGGACAGGGCATCGAGACCCAGTACTTC.

This clone was counted a few times. The chain is built from TRBV3-1 (or the pseudogene TRBV3-2) and TRBJ1-2; TRBD1 agrees at 7 bases. Germline V gene lookup returns CDR1 LGHDT and CDR2 YNNKEL (reference sequence). The CDR3 sequence is 13 residues long. The J segment lost 10 bases and the V segment lost 7 bases, leaving 12 bases of the junction unmatched. This CDR3 is CASTDRRILDYTF. CDR3 bases: TGTGCCAGCACGGACAGGAGGATATTAGACTACACCTTC.